These 26 T cell receptor beta chains came from one sample sequenced in a study of shared clonotypes between healthy human individuals. Sequencing was performed with immunoSEQ multiplex PCR; in TCRdb, only in-frame clones are kept and a portion is missing. The data hold around 1.6 million clones, with about 98% observed a single time. The material sequenced was naive CD4+ T cells sorted from blood. Stated subset: CD45RA+ positively selected. These receptors were collected from a young man in good health.

The genes are TRBV10-3 and TRBJ2-3; D call uncertain. The CDR3 has 13 residues. The germline V gene has CDR1 ENHRY and CDR2 SYGVKD. V was cut by 2 bases and J by 5 bases, with 8 bases left in between. CDR3 protein: CAISEPGRDTQYF. In DNA form, the CDR3 reads TGTGCCATCAGTGAGCCCGGACGAGATACGCAGTATTTT.

Regarding this clone: This sample includes further DNA sequences coding for the same CDR3. V usage is TRBV5-1 and J usage is TRBJ2-5; D possibly corresponds to TRBD1 (6 bases). Germline CDR1 SGHRS, CDR2 YFSETQ. The CDR3 contains 14 residues. Trimming took 4 bases from V and 0 from J, leaving 10 bases between them. DNA for the CDR3: TGCGCCAGCAGCCCCGGACAGAACCAAGAGACCCAGTACTTC. Translation: CASSPGQNQETQYF.

This clone appeared once. The rearrangement joins TRBV25-1 to TRBJ1-2; D might be TRBD1 (5 bases). The CDR3 totals 11 residues. Germline CDR1 MGHDK, CDR2 SYGVNS. With 3 bases removed from V and 8 bases from J, the gap between germline ends came to 7 bases. CDR3 loop: CASSERGGYTF. In nucleotides, the CDR3 is TGTGCCAGCAGTGAGAGGGGAGGCTACACCTTC.

The genes are TRBV5-1 and TRBJ2-2; maybe TRBD1 (6 bases). V lost 7 bases to trimming and J lost 6 bases, with 19 bases between them. Germline CDR1 reads SGHRS; CDR2 reads YFSETQ. The CDR3 contains 15 residues. This CDR3 is CASGHGTPGPGELFF. The CDR3 coding sequence is TGCGCCAGCGGTCACGGGACACCGGGACCCGGGGAGCTGTTTTTT.

The V and J genes are TRBV5-1 and TRBJ2-5; TRBD2 matches at 7 bases. The V gene end was trimmed by 0 bases and the J gene end by 3 bases; junction bases not matched to a gene: 5. Germline V lookup: CDR1 SGHRS, CDR2 YFSETQ. The CDR3 sequence is 15 residues long. The CDR3, as DNA: TGCGCCAGCAGCTTGGGCGGGAGTAGGGAAGAGACCCAGTACTTC. The encoded protein is CASSLGGSREETQYF.

The chain joins TRBV18 to TRBJ2-4; D remains unclear. V gave up 1 base and J gave up 0 bases, with 13 bases separating them. Germline-derived CDR1 and CDR2 are KGHSH and LQKENI. The CDR3 contains 17 residues. CDR3 nucleotides: TGTGCCAGCTCACCACTTCCCCAGCGCCTAGCCAAAAACATTCAGTACTTC. Its protein is CASSPLPQRLAKNIQYF. The variable domain in full, with the rest retrieved from reference TRBV18 and TRBJ2-4, is NAGVMQNPRHLVRRRGQEARLRCSPMKGHSHVYWYRQLPEEGLKFMVYLQKENIIDESGMPKERFSAEFPKEGPSILRIQQVVRGDSAAYFCASSPLPQRLAKNIQYFGAGTRLSVL.

The chain carries TRBV29-1 and TRBJ2-3; TRBD2 agrees at 9 bases. The germline V gene has CDR1 SQVTM and CDR2 ANQGSEA. The CDR3 runs to 15 residues. Trimming cost V 8 bases and J 0 bases; bases outside gene matches: 9. The CDR3 is CSILTSGVSTDTQYF. CDR3 nucleotides: TGCAGCATACTGACTAGCGGAGTTAGCACAGATACGCAGTATTTT.

V and J are TRBV27 and TRBJ2-7, with 9 bases that match TRBD1. Trimming removed 8 bases from V and 4 bases from J; junction bases left unmatched: 6. There are 13 residues in the CDR3. Germline values: CDR1 MNHEY, CDR2 SMNVEV (reference sequence). In nucleotides, the CDR3 is TGTGCCAGCGGGACCGGGACAGGGTACGAGCAGTACTTC. Protein product: CASGTGTGYEQYF.

The V call is TRBV7-6, the J call TRBJ2-1; D may correspond to TRBD1 or TRBD2 (5 bases each). Per germline, CDR1 SGHVS and CDR2 FNYEAQ. Trimming stripped 4 bases from V and 2 bases from J, with 18 bases between. The CDR3 extends over 17 amino acids. The CDR3 coding sequence is TGTGCCAGCAGCTCCCGATGGGGACGGAGGCCCTACAATGAGCAGTTCTTC. Translated, it gives CASSSRWGRRPYNEQFF.

V usage is TRBV9 and J usage is TRBJ2-7; D possibly corresponds to TRBD2 (6 bases). The germline gives CDR1 SGDLS, CDR2 YYNGEE. Trimming shortened V by 6 bases and J by 3 bases, and 16 bases separated the two germline ends. The CDR3 covers 14 residues. The CDR3 loop reads CASTRTSLSYEQYF. CDR3 coding DNA: TGTGCCAGCACCAGAACTAGCCTAAGCTACGAGCAGTACTTC.

This chain joins TRBV18 and TRBJ2-2; 12 nucleotides match TRBD2. The CDR3 extends over 16 amino acids. Germline V lookup: CDR1 KGHSH, CDR2 LQKENI. With V trimmed by 5 bases and J by 2 bases, 3 bases remained unmatched. This CDR3 reads CASSAGLAGNTGELFF. CDR3 in DNA: TGTGCCAGCTCAGCCGGACTAGCGGGAAACACCGGGGAGCTGTTTTTT.

The chain links TRBV2 to TRBJ2-3, with 9 nucleotides matching TRBD2. Trimming cost V 4 bases and J 4 bases; bases outside gene matches: 9. This CDR3 region has 16 residues. Germline CDR1 is SNHLY and CDR2 is FYNNEI. CDR3 DNA: TGTGCCAGCAGTGGAACTAGCGGGCACTCTGCAGATACGCAGTATTTT. Translating gives CASSGTSGHSADTQYF. The full variable domain, in which reference TRBV2 and TRBJ2-3 provide the parts outside the CDR3, is EPEVTQTPSHQVTQMGQEVILRCVPISNHLYFYWYRQILGQKVEFLVSFYNNEISEKSEIFDDQFSVERPDGSNFTLKIRSTKLEDSAMYFCASSGTSGHSADTQYFGPGTRLTVL.

This chain links TRBV27 with TRBJ2-7; TRBD2 aligns across 16 bases. The J segment lost 7 bases and the V segment lost 6 bases, leaving 9 bases of the junction unmatched. Germline loops: CDR1 MNHEY, CDR2 SMNVEV (reference sequence). The CDR3 extends over 16 amino acids. The CDR3 protein is CASRPFGTSGRGEQYF. As DNA, the CDR3 is TGTGCCAGCAGACCCTTCGGGACTAGCGGGAGGGGTGAGCAGTACTTC.

V gene TRBV11-2 combines with J gene TRBJ2-1, with D perhaps TRBD2 (6 bases). Germline lookup yields CDR1 SGHAT and CDR2 FQNNGV. The CDR3 spans 14 residues. V lost 6 bases, J lost 6 bases, and 15 bases lay in between. The CDR3 DNA follows: TGTGCCAGCAGTCGGGCTAGCGAGGTCAATGAGCAGTTCTTC. This encodes CASSRASEVNEQFF. The variable domain in full, with the rest retrieved from reference TRBV11-2 and TRBJ2-1, is EAGVAQSPRYKIIEKRQSVAFWCNPISGHATLYWYQQILGQGPKLLIQFQNNGVVDDSQLPKDRFSAERLKGVDSTLKIQPAKLEDSAVYLCASSRASEVNEQFFGPGTRLTVL.

The rearrangement joins TRBV5-1 to TRBJ2-1, with TRBD1 as a possible D gene (7 bases). V lost 0 bases and J lost 5, with 12 bases in between. This CDR3 contains 15 residues. Germline values: CDR1 SGHRS, CDR2 YFSETQ. The CDR3 here is CASSLAAGQNNEQFF. DNA of the CDR3: TGCGCCAGCAGCTTGGCCGCGGGACAGAACAATGAGCAGTTCTTC.

The rearrangement uses TRBV6-1 and TRBJ2-7; the D call may be TRBD1 or TRBD2 (5 bases each). V was trimmed by 4 bases and J by 2 bases, leaving 21 bases between them. The length of the CDR3 is 17 residues. Looked up from germline, CDR1 is MNHNS and CDR2 is SASEGT. The DNA of the CDR3 is TGTGCCAGCAGTGTCTCTGGGGTTTCCGGGACGGCCTACGAGCAGTACTTC. Translation: CASSVSGVSGTAYEQYF.

This clone was counted a few times. For the CDR3, the DNA is TGCAGCGTTGAGGTGCTAAGTCTTGACAGGCAATCAGATGGCTACACCTTC. Translation gives CSVEVLSLDRQSDGYTF. V and J are TRBV29-1 and TRBJ1-2; D may be TRBD1 (6 bases). Trimming took off 3 bases at V and 6 bases at J, with 26 bases between the two ends. The V gene's germline CDR1 is SQVTM and CDR2 ANQGSEA. The CDR3 has 17 amino acids.

This chain links TRBV5-1 with TRBJ1-3; D not resolved. V lost 0 bases and J lost 0, with 10 bases in between. Germline CDR1 and CDR2: SGHRS and YFSETQ. The length of the CDR3 is 16 residues. Here the CDR3 DNA reads TGCGCCAGCAGCTTGGGACGGGGAATCTCTGGAAACACCATATATTTT. It encodes CASSLGRGISGNTIYF.

The CDR3 DNA is TGTGCCAGTACCAAACAGGGGTCGTATCAGCCCCAGCATTTT. It encodes CASTKQGSYQPQHF. The rearrangement joins TRBV19 to TRBJ1-5, with TRBD1 matching over 7 bases. Germline lookup yields CDR1 LNHDA and CDR2 SQIVND (reference sequence). This CDR3 has 14 residues. V dropped 7 bases and J dropped 5; count of bases not matched to a gene: 8.

The rearrangement uses TRBV16 and TRBJ1-2; D call uncertain. The length of the CDR3 is 11 residues. Germline values: CDR1 KGHSY, CDR2 FQNENV. The V end lost 4 bases, the J end lost 4 bases, and 4 bases lay between the germline ends. The chain's CDR3 is CASSRVYGYTF. The CDR3 DNA reads TGTGCCAGCAGCCGCGTCTATGGCTACACCTTC.

The chain employs TRBV5-4 and TRBJ2-3; 9 bases align to TRBD2. V shed 4 bases, J shed 6 bases, and the junction held 9 bases outside the gene matches. Germline assignment: CDR1 SGHNT and CDR2 YYREEE (reference sequence). CDR3 length: 15 residues. This CDR3 reads CASSPSGNVPDTQYF. As DNA, the CDR3 is TGTGCCAGCAGCCCTAGCGGGAACGTTCCCGATACGCAGTATTTT.

The CDR3 nucleotides read TGCGCCAGCAGCCAAGGTCCAGACCCTTGGGTGGATGAGCAGTTCTTC. It translates to CASSQGPDPWVDEQFF. The V call is TRBV4-3, the J call TRBJ2-1; D uncertain. The germline V and J ends were trimmed by 1 base and 8 bases, with 18 bases remaining between them. The length of the CDR3 is 16 residues. Germline CDR1 and CDR2: LGHNA and YSLEER.

The sample holds one count of this clone. The chain is built from TRBV5-1 and TRBJ2-2; D not certain. V was shortened by 4 bases and J by 3 bases, with 7 bases between the two germline ends. There are 13 residues in the CDR3. Germline V lookup: CDR1 SGHRS, CDR2 YFSETQ. The CDR3 DNA follows: TGCGCCAGCAGCGGCTTGTACACCGGGGAGCTGTTTTTT. Translated, it gives CASSGLYTGELFF.

This chain joins TRBV5-1 and TRBJ2-5, with a possible D match to TRBD1 (5 bases). This CDR3 has 15 residues. Trimming left V 1 base short and J 2 bases short, with 12 bases between. Looked up from germline, CDR1 is SGHRS and CDR2 is YFSETQ. The DNA for the CDR3 is TGCGCCAGCAGCTTGCGGCAGACAGTGCAAGAGACCCAGTACTTC. Its protein product is CASSLRQTVQETQYF.

The table lists this clone with a count of one. The chain joins TRBV11-3 to TRBJ2-7, with D possibly being TRBD1 (6 bases). Between the trimmed V and J ends, which lost 2 bases and 3 bases, there was a span of 8 bases. Germline lookup yields CDR1 SGHNT and CDR2 YENEEA. The CDR3 runs to 13 residues. CDR3 sequence reads: CASSLKDSYEQYF. The CDR3 DNA follows: TGTGCCAGCAGCTTAAAGGACAGCTACGAGCAGTACTTC.

CDR3 coding DNA: TGTGCCAGCTCGGGGGACGAGTTTTGGGAGGACCAGTACTTC. This encodes CASSGDEFWEDQYF. J is TRBJ2-5 and V is TRBV18, with a possible D match to TRBD2 (6 bases). V was shortened by 6 bases and J by 10 bases, with 21 bases between the two germline ends. CDR3 size: 14 residues. Germline-derived CDR1 and CDR2 are KGHSH and LQKENI.